This entry concerns a single T cell receptor beta chain. The antigen is undetermined. These data belong to a study of cytomegalovirus exposure and HLA in healthy donors. The study's findings and limits: Indistinguishability led to the exclusion of some V segments, TRBV6-2 and TRBV6-3 included.

Both 60 Vbeta primers and 13 Jbeta primers went into the PCR. Clones were sequenced by immunoSEQ multiplex PCR, and TCRdb holds only the in-frame ones, with some missing. Of under 200,000 clones listed, roughly 85% were seen once; the top ten hold roughly 1.5%. The CDR3 covers 16 residues. Losses at the gene ends were 7 bases for V and 0 bases for J; bases not matched to a gene: 9. Germline lookup yields CDR1 SEHNR and CDR2 FQNEAQ (reference sequence). V gene TRBV7-9 combines with J gene TRBJ1-3; 7 positions agree with TRBD1. The origin of this receptor is a male donor in good health and CMV-seronegative. The source material was PBMCs. The CDR3 DNA sequence: TGTGCCAGCACCTCCTGGGACAGCAGCTCTGGAAACACCATATATTTT. Encoded protein: CASTSWDSSSGNTIYF.